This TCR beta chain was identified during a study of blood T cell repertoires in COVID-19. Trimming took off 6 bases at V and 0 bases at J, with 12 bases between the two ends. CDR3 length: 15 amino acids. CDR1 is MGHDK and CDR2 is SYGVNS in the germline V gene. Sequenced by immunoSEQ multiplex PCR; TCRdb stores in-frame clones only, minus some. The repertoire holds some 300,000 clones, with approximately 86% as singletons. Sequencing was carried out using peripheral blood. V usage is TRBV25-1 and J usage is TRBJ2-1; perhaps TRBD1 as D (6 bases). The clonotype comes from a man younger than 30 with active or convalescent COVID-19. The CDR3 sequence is CASSLRGSSYNEQFF. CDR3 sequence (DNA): TGTGCCAGCAGCCTCAGGGGAAGCTCCTACAATGAGCAGTTCTTC.